These T cell receptor beta chains were read from a single sample in a study of follicular helper T cells after annual influenza vaccination. Sequenced by immunoSEQ multiplex PCR; TCRdb stores in-frame clones only, minus some. The table has around 6,500 clones, more than 75% seen once; the top ten hold over 0.7%. The sequencing here drew on CXCR5- memory CD4+ T cells sorted from blood, taken on the day of influenza vaccination. All receptors come from an adult who received the influenza vaccine. Both conserved end residues are part of each CDR3. The D gene is left open where the match is weak. Some rows mark clone size as missing; the rest say once, few, many or name a class of expanded clone.

>TRBJ1-1|TRBD1|TRBV7-9|.
CASSLATGQGNTEAFF
TGTGCCAGCAGCTTAGCAACCGGACAGGGGAACACTGAAGCTTTCTTT
>TRBJ1-2|.|TRBV6-5|.
CASSYSPGGTGYGYTF
TGTGCCAGCAGTTACAGTCCCGGGGGTACGGGCTATGGCTACACCTTC
>TRBJ2-1|TRBD2|TRBV11-3|.
CASNLQGSGGYNEQFF
TGTGCCAGCAACTTACAGGGTAGCGGGGGGTACAATGAGCAGTTCTTC
>TRBJ1-6|.|TRBV6-5|.
CASSKGVGVNSPLHF
TGTGCCAGCTCTAAGGGGGTCGGGGTTAATTCACCCCTCCACTTT
>TRBJ1-1|TRBD1|TRBV7-8|.
CASSPRGGGVGNTEAFF
TGTGCCAGCAGCCCTAGAGGAGGGGGCGTTGGGAACACTGAAGCTTTCTTT
>TRBJ2-3|.|TRBV19|.
CASRPKGDTDTQYF
TGTGCCAGTAGGCCAAAGGGGGACACAGATACGCAGTATTTT
>TRBJ2-2|.|TRBV19|.
CASNFVAQGTGELFF
TGTGCCAGTAACTTCGTGGCGCAAGGGACCGGGGAGCTGTTTTTT
>TRBJ2-5|TRBD1|TRBV11-3|.
CASSFYRGETQYF
TGTGCCAGCAGCTTTTACAGGGGGGAGACCCAGTACTTC
>TRBJ1-6|.|TRBV2|few
CASSVGSSYNSPLHF
TGTGCCAGCAGTGTCGGGAGCTCCTATAATTCACCCCTCCACTTT
>TRBJ2-1|TRBD2|TRBV11-3|.
CASSLAAGGPNEQFF
TGTGCCAGCAGCTTAGCAGCGGGGGGTCCTAATGAGCAGTTCTTC
>TRBJ2-2|.|TRBV18|once
CASSPLSLNTGELFF
TGTGCCAGCTCACCACTAAGTTTGAACACCGGGGAGCTGTTTTTT
>TRBJ2-3|TRBD2|TRBV19|.
CASSSPAGATDTQYF
TGTGCCAGTAGTAGCCCAGCGGGGGCCACAGATACGCAGTATTTT
>TRBJ1-3|.|TRBV11-2|.
CASSTVRRSSGNTIYF
TGTGCCAGCAGTACGGTGCGGAGGAGCTCTGGAAACACCATATATTTT
>TRBJ1-1|TRBD1|TRBV5-4|.
CASSLRTGNTEAFF
TGTGCCAGCAGCCTAAGGACAGGGAACACTGAAGCTTTCTTT
>TRBJ1-1|.|TRBV4-1|.
CASSQGQTLNTEAFF
TGCGCCAGCAGCCAAGGCCAGACTTTGAACACTGAAGCTTTCTTT
>TRBJ1-5|TRBD1|TRBV10-3|.
CAISESRQGSNQPQHF
TGTGCCATCAGTGAGTCGAGACAGGGAAGCAATCAGCCCCAGCATTTT
>TRBJ1-1|TRBD1|TRBV6-5|.
CASTQQGYTEAFF
TGTGCCAGCACCCAACAGGGGTACACTGAAGCTTTCTTT